These 13 T cell receptor beta chains came from one sample sequenced in a study of T cells in Graves' hyperthyroidism and ophthalmopathy. Authors of the study amplified TCR beta CDR3 regions from RNA transcripts. The primer set for the first-round RT-PCR of the TCR CDR3 was HTBI. Via MiXCR, TCRdb re-called the multiplex PCR reads, giving one row per CDR3 protein. The repertoire holds around 720,000 distinct CDR3 sequences, about 35% seen once, with about a third in the top ten. The specimen sequenced was blood. Receptor source: a woman aged 40 to 49 with Graves' hyperthyroidism.

The rearrangement links TRBV7-9 to TRBJ1-3, with D possibly matching TRBD1 (5 bases). Germline lookup yields CDR1 SEHNR and CDR2 FQNEAQ (reference sequence). Trimming took 5 bases from V and 4 from J, leaving 21 bases between them. This CDR3 is 17 amino acids long. The CDR3 loop is CASSPQTPDRKGNTIYF. As DNA, the CDR3 is TGTGCCAGCAGCCCCCAAACCCCCGACAGAAAAGGAAACACCATATATTTT.

The sample holds a few counts of this clonotype. A much larger clone differs by one base, so this may be a read error. A read error is likely, as this CDR3 ends without the conserved phenylalanine or tryptophan. The gene calls are TRBV2 and TRBJ1-5, with D possibly matching TRBD1 (6 bases). Trimming removed 5 bases from V and 3 bases from J, with 14 bases in between. The CDR3 sequence is 15 residues long. Germline assignment: CDR1 SNHLY and CDR2 FYNNEI. The CDR3 coding sequence is TGTGCCAGCAGTCGGGGGGGGGCGAACAATCAGCCCCAGCATCTT. This encodes CASSRGGANNQPQHL.

A remark on this clonotype: This may stem from a read error, because a much larger clone lies one nucleotide away. The chain employs TRBV2 and TRBJ2-7, with D perhaps TRBD2 (6 bases). Trimming pared 2 bases from V and 6 bases from J, leaving 20 bases between. This CDR3 contains 16 residues. Germline CDR1 and CDR2: SNHLY and FYNNEI. This CDR3 reads CASSEWTNRRVCEQYF. CDR3 in DNA: TGTGCCAGCAGTGAATGGACTAATCGGCGGGTCTGCGAGCAGTACTTC.

This clonotype was observed at least ten times. The chain recombines TRBV5-4 with TRBJ2-5; D could derive from TRBD1 or TRBD2 (6 bases each). Per germline, CDR1 SGHNT and CDR2 YYREEE (reference sequence). The CDR3 is 15 residues long. With 0 bases removed from V and 5 bases from J, the gap between germline ends came to 14 bases. CDR3 protein: CASSLGPGAGETQYF. The DNA of the CDR3 is TGTGCCAGCAGCTTGGGTCCGGGGGCGGGCGAGACCCAGTACTTC.

The chain links TRBV28 to TRBJ2-7; 8 positions agree with TRBD1. Germline V gene sequence: CDR1 MDHEN, CDR2 SYDVKM. CDR3 length: 13 amino acids. V lost 8 bases to trimming and J lost 2 bases; unmatched junction nucleotides: 5. This CDR3 reads CASFNRGTYEQYF. CDR3 nucleotide sequence: TGTGCCAGCTTTAACAGGGGGACCTACGAGCAGTACTTC.

This clonotype was counted at least ten times. V is TRBV4-2 and J is TRBJ2-6; D is perhaps TRBD2 (6 bases). The CDR3 is made up of 17 amino acids. The V end lost 1 base, the J end lost 0 bases, and 10 bases lay between the germline ends. Germline CDR1 reads LGHNA; CDR2 reads YNFKEQ. CDR3 loop: CASSQGEASSGANVLTF. CDR3 coding DNA: TGTGCCAGCAGCCAAGGGGAGGCTTCCTCTGGGGCCAACGTCCTGACTTTC.

This clonotype occurred a few times. V and J are TRBV3-1 and TRBJ1-1; D not certain. Trimming left V 5 bases short and J 6 bases short, with 13 bases between. Germline lookup yields CDR1 LGHDT and CDR2 YNNKEL (reference sequence). The CDR3 contains 13 residues. The CDR3 DNA sequence: TGTGCCAGCAGCGCAAAAAGGTGGGCTGAAGCTTTCTTT. It codes for CASSAKRWAEAFF.

CDR3 DNA sequence: TGTGCCAGCAGTTGGGCTCAGGGACAGGGGTATAATTCACCCCTCCACTTT. Its translation is CASSWAQGQGYNSPLHF. This chain joins TRBV6-5 and TRBJ1-6; the match to TRBD1 covers 10 bases. The CDR3 loop spans 17 amino acids. Per germline, CDR1 MNHEY and CDR2 SVGAGI. V trimming: 4 bases; J trimming: 4 bases; junction bases outside the gene matches: 7.

J is TRBJ1-5 and V is TRBV6-2 or TRBV6-3, with 8 bases fitting TRBD1. Losses at the gene ends were 9 bases for V and 6 bases for J; bases not matched to a gene: 13. This CDR3 is 15 amino acids long. In germline, CDR1 is MNHEY, CDR2 SVGEGT. The CDR3 here is CASKASQGAGQPQHF. The CDR3 coding sequence is TGTGCCAGTAAGGCCAGTCAGGGGGCGGGTCAGCCCCAGCATTTT.

This clonotype was seen a handful of times. The chain combines TRBV18 with TRBJ1-5; a possible D gene is TRBD1 (6 bases). The germline CDR1 and CDR2 sequences are KGHSH and LQKENI. CDR3 length equals 14 residues. The germline V and J ends were trimmed by 6 bases and 4 bases, with 13 bases remaining between them. The DNA for the CDR3 is TGTGCCAGCTCCCGCGGGGACATAAATCAGCCCCAGCATTTT. Amino acid sequence: CASSRGDINQPQHF.

This chain links TRBV6-1 with TRBJ1-1; 8 bases line up with TRBD1. The CDR3 has 16 amino acids. Germline CDR1 and CDR2: MNHNS and SASEGT. The J segment lost 3 bases and the V segment lost 6 bases, leaving 12 bases of the junction unmatched. The CDR3, as DNA: TGTGCCAGCAGGGAATGGGGACAGGCCCCCTACACTGAAGCTTTCTTT. Its protein product is CASREWGQAPYTEAFF.

In the case of this clonotype: A much more abundant neighbour one base away suggests this may be a read error. The chain combines TRBV7-3 with TRBJ1-6; the match to TRBD1 covers 9 bases. The CDR3 contains 16 residues. Germline V gene data show CDR1 as SGHTA and CDR2 as FQGTGA. With 0 bases clipped from V and 13 bases from J, the junction kept 10 bases outside the gene matches. CDR3: CASSLTGGTGRSPLHF. CDR3 DNA: TGTGCCAGCAGCTTAACGGGCGGGACAGGGAGGTCCCCCCTCCACTTT.

V gene TRBV24-1 combines with J gene TRBJ1-6, with 7 bases fitting TRBD1. CDR3 length equals 14 residues. J was trimmed by 10 bases and V by 3 bases; bases with no gene match: 5. The germline V gene encodes CDR1 KGHDR and CDR2 SFDVKD. The CDR3 DNA follows: TGTGCCACCAGTGATGACAGGGAGAACTCACCCCTCCACTTT. The encoded protein is CATSDDRENSPLHF.